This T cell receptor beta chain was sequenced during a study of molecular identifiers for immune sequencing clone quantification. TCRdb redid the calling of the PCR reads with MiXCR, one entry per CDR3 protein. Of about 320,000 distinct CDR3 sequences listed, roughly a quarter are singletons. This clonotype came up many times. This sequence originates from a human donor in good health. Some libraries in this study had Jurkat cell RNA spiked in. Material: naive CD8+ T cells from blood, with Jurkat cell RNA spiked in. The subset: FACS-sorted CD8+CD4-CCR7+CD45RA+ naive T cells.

The CDR3 DNA is TGCGCCAGCAGCCAAGACAGGACAGGGCGGTACTATGGCTACACCTTC. Translated, it gives CASSQDRTGRYYGYTF. The chain employs TRBV4-3 and TRBJ1-2, with TRBD1 matching 8 bases. The CDR3 has 16 amino acids. V shed 0 bases and J 3 bases; nucleotides not matched to a gene: 6. Germline loops: CDR1 LGHNA, CDR2 YSLEER.